These 20 T cell receptor beta chains were sequenced from one sample in a study of blood T cells in healthy people across ages. Alongside a J-beta primer mix, a sample-barcoded 5' primer served in a second PCR lasting about 7 to 11 cycles. TCRdb reprocessed the 5' RACE reads via MiXCR and lists one record per CDR3 protein. The sample consists of about 970,000 distinct CDR3 sequences, roughly 51% of them appearing once. The specimen was blood. These receptors originate from a woman aged 55 to 70 in good health.

The chain combines TRBV9 with TRBJ2-3; 9 bases fit TRBD2. The CDR3 is made up of 17 amino acids. Trimming took 0 bases from V and 3 from J; bases not matched to a gene: 8. The germline gives CDR1 SGDLS, CDR2 YYNGEE. This chain's CDR3 is CASSVGASGAGTDTQYF. DNA for the CDR3: TGTGCCAGCAGCGTAGGAGCTAGCGGGGCGGGGACAGATACGCAGTATTTT. Filled out from reference TRBV9 and TRBJ2-3, the complete variable domain reads DSGVTQTPKHLITATGQRVTLRCSPRSGDLSVYWYQQSLDQGLQFLIQYYNGEERAKGNILERFSAQQFPDLHSELNLSSLELGDSALYFCASSVGASGAGTDTQYFGPGTRLTVL.

To note about this clonotype: The germline gene is not matched at one end of the junction; a read error may be the cause. V and J are TRBV3-1 and TRBJ2-7; maybe TRBD1 (6 bases). The CDR3 covers 12 residues. Germline V gives CDR1 LGHDT, CDR2 YNNKEL (reference sequence). CDR3: CASGQGNYEQYF. The CDR3 DNA sequence: TGTGCCAGCGGCCAGGGGAACTACGAGCAGTACTTC.

This clonotype has only one observation. The rearrangement joins TRBV27 to TRBJ2-7; 10 nucleotides match TRBD1. Germline V lookup: CDR1 MNHEY, CDR2 SMNVEV (reference sequence). J was trimmed by 3 bases and V by 3 bases; bases with no gene match: 8. This CDR3 has 16 amino acids. The CDR3 region is CASSLGGQGSYYEQYF. CDR3 sequence (DNA): TGTGCCAGCAGTTTGGGGGGACAGGGGTCCTACTACGAGCAGTACTTC.

The chain carries TRBV7-2 and TRBJ2-1; no clear D. This CDR3 comprises 12 residues. V lost 1 base to trimming and J lost 8 bases, with 6 bases between them. CDR1 is SGHTA and CDR2 is FQGNSA in the germline V gene. The CDR3 spells CASSLGWHEQFF. The CDR3, as DNA: TGTGCCAGCAGCTTAGGGTGGCATGAGCAGTTCTTC.

V usage is TRBV30 and J usage is TRBJ1-4; D not certain. This CDR3 has 14 residues. The ends were cut back, 0 bases at V and 4 bases at J, with 9 bases in the middle. Germline V gene lookup returns CDR1 GTSNPN and CDR2 SVGIG (reference sequence). The CDR3 sequence: CAWSVPGRNEKLFF. CDR3 sequence (DNA): TGTGCCTGGAGTGTACCAGGTCGTAATGAAAAACTGTTTTTT.

The J gene is TRBJ1-5, the V gene TRBV7-9, with TRBD1 as a possible D gene (5 bases). Germline CDR1 reads SEHNR; CDR2 reads FQNEAQ (reference sequence). Deletions cut 3 bases from V and 2 bases from J, with 11 bases between. The CDR3 sequence is 15 residues long. CDR3 loop: CASSLGDHGNQPQHF. The CDR3 nucleotides are TGTGCCAGCAGCTTGGGGGATCATGGCAATCAGCCCCAGCATTTT.

The chain joins TRBV5-5 to TRBJ1-6; 9 bases fit TRBD1. This CDR3 contains 16 residues. Looked up from germline, CDR1 is SGHKS and CDR2 is YYEKEE (reference sequence). Trimming took 0 bases from V and 7 from J; bases not matched to a gene: 5. CDR3 sequence (DNA): TGTGCCAGCAGCTTGGAAGGGACAGGGCCCAATTCACCCCTCCACTTT. This translates into CASSLEGTGPNSPLHF.

The V call is TRBV6-2 or TRBV6-3, the J call TRBJ1-5; unclear D gene. The CDR3 runs to 13 residues. Germline V CDR1 and CDR2: MNHEY, SVGEGT. Trimming removed 8 bases at V and 8 bases at J, with 16 bases between. This chain's CDR3 is CASGQPPNEPQHF. The CDR3 DNA follows: TGTGCCAGCGGCCAACCCCCGAATGAGCCCCAGCATTTT.

This clonotype was counted only a few times. The J gene is TRBJ2-7, the V gene TRBV12-3 or TRBV12-4, with D possibly being TRBD1 (5 bases). The CDR3 is made up of 14 amino acids. V lost 5 bases to trimming and J lost 2 bases, with 13 bases between them. The DNA for the CDR3 is TGTGCCAGCAGTATAGGGGTAACTCCCTACGAGCAGTACTTC. Translated: CASSIGVTPYEQYF.

This clonotype occurred a few times. CDR3 sequence reads: CSARVSGETQYF. The CDR3 DNA is TGCAGTGCTAGGGTCAGTGGAGAGACCCAGTACTTC. This chain uses TRBV20-1 with TRBJ2-5; D unclear. The CDR3 has 12 amino acids. The V gene lost 3 bases and the J gene lost 4 bases, with 9 bases spanning the gap. Germline CDR1 is DFQATT and CDR2 is SNEGSKA (reference sequence).

The chain uses TRBV10-3 and TRBJ2-1; 13 bases are shared with TRBD2. Germline V gene sequence: CDR1 ENHRY, CDR2 SYGVKD. There are 15 residues in the CDR3. V was pared by 6 bases and J by 5 bases, with 4 bases of the junction left unmatched. The CDR3 loop reads CAIRELAGGHNEQFF. In nucleotides, the CDR3 is TGTGCCATCAGGGAACTAGCGGGAGGGCACAATGAGCAGTTCTTC.

This clonotype was counted between two and nine times. V gene TRBV29-1 combines with J gene TRBJ2-7; D gene uncertain. CDR1 is SQVTM, CDR2 ANQGSEA, per germline. The CDR3 runs to 10 residues. V lost 4 bases, J lost 2 bases, and 3 bases lay in between. CDR3 sequence reads: CSVVAYEQYF. DNA for the CDR3: TGCAGCGTTGTAGCCTACGAGCAGTACTTC.

The rearrangement links TRBV12-3 or TRBV12-4 to TRBJ1-1; D call uncertain. The CDR3 consists of 14 residues. The germline V and J ends were trimmed by 6 bases and 1 base, with 12 bases remaining between them. CDR3 loop: CASSTHGGNTEAFF. The CDR3 DNA follows: TGTGCCAGCAGCACTCATGGAGGGAACACTGAAGCTTTCTTT.

V gene TRBV7-2 combines with J gene TRBJ2-7; tentatively, D is TRBD2 (6 bases). The CDR3 totals 14 residues. Trimming cost V 1 base and J 4 bases, with 11 bases left between them. Germline CDR1 reads SGHTA; CDR2 reads FQGNSA. CDR3 protein: CASSLVSGLYEQYF. CDR3 sequence (DNA): TGTGCCAGCAGCTTAGTTAGCGGACTTTACGAGCAGTACTTC.

This chain connects TRBV20-1 to TRBJ1-6; 8 bases are a match to TRBD1. Germline CDR1 DFQATT, CDR2 SNEGSKA (reference sequence). After removal of 0 bases from V and 10 bases from J, the junction contained 14 bases not matched to a gene. This CDR3 region has 17 residues. This CDR3 reads CSAREVQGAKRRSPLHF. CDR3 DNA sequence: TGCAGTGCTAGAGAGGTGCAGGGGGCTAAGAGGCGATCACCCCTCCACTTT.

The chain carries TRBV12-3 or TRBV12-4 and TRBJ2-2; D perhaps matches TRBD1 (6 bases). CDR3 length: 15 amino acids. Trimming pared 2 bases from V and 5 bases from J, leaving 12 bases between. CDR3 in amino acids: CASSLNPQGTGELFF. DNA for the CDR3: TGTGCCAGCAGTTTAAACCCCCAGGGGACCGGGGAGCTGTTTTTT.

In its sample, this clonotype was seen many times. The rearrangement joins TRBV12-3 or TRBV12-4 to TRBJ2-7; 8 nucleotides agree with TRBD1. The CDR3 contains 15 residues. The V segment lost 6 bases and the J segment 0 bases; nucleotides outside the gene matches: 7. CDR3 amino acids: CASRSDRVSSYEQYF. The CDR3 DNA reads TGTGCCAGCAGATCGGACAGGGTGAGCTCCTACGAGCAGTACTTC.

The chain uses TRBV20-1 and TRBJ2-1, with 12 bases matching TRBD2. The trim removed 2 bases at V and 9 bases at J, leaving 14 bases unmatched. The CDR3 extends over 17 amino acids. Germline V lookup: CDR1 DFQATT, CDR2 SNEGSKA (reference sequence). The DNA for the CDR3 is TGCAGTGCTAGACTCCACCCCGGACTAGCGGGATTGAGTGAGCAGTTCTTC. Protein sequence: CSARLHPGLAGLSEQFF.

The CDR3 is CASSLRTSGTDTQYF. For the CDR3, the DNA is TGTGCCAGCAGCTTAAGGACTAGCGGCACAGATACGCAGTATTTT. The V call is TRBV7-2, the J call TRBJ2-3; 9 bases match TRBD2. The germline V gene encodes CDR1 SGHTA and CDR2 FQGNSA. The CDR3 totals 15 residues. V was pared by 2 bases and J by 1 base, with 1 base of the junction left unmatched.

The chain has TRBV29-1 and TRBJ2-1; the match to TRBD1 covers 8 bases. The J segment lost 12 bases and the V segment lost 1 base, leaving 5 bases of the junction unmatched. This CDR3 spans 12 amino acids. CDR1 and CDR2 (germline): SQVTM, ANQGSEA. In DNA form, the CDR3 reads TGCAGCGTTGAAGTAAGACAGGGGTTGCAGTTCTTC. Protein: CSVEVRQGLQFF.